A single sample is the source of the 3 T cell receptor beta chains below, sequenced in a study of T cell responses to AZD1222 COVID-19 vaccine. Method: immunoSEQ multiplex PCR; TCRdb's copy keeps in-frame clones and lacks some. The sample includes some 130,000 clones, over 65% of them seen just once. The sequencing used peripheral blood, collected on day 0 of AZD1222 vaccination. The receptors originated from an adult in good health.

This chain links TRBV3-1 (or the pseudogene TRBV3-2) with TRBJ1-3; D uncertain. In germline, CDR1 is LGHDT, CDR2 YNNKEL (reference sequence). There are 17 residues in the CDR3. With 2 bases removed from V and 0 bases from J, the gap between germline ends came to 14 bases. DNA for the CDR3: TGTGCCAGCAGCCAATACGGCCAGGCCCACTCTGGAAACACCATATATTTT. Its translation is CASSQYGQAHSGNTIYF.

This clone is a singleton in its sample. The gene calls are TRBV2 and TRBJ2-6; weak D call: TRBD2 (5 bases). Trimming took 7 bases from V and 0 from J, leaving 10 bases between them. The CDR3 spans 15 residues. CDR1 and CDR2 from the germline V gene are SNHLY and FYNNEI. The CDR3 loop is CASNEGVSGANVLTF. As DNA, the CDR3 is TGTGCCAGCAACGAGGGAGTCTCTGGGGCCAACGTCCTGACTTTC. The whole variable domain, remainder taken from reference TRBV2 and TRBJ2-6, is EPEVTQTPSHQVTQMGQEVILRCVPISNHLYFYWYRQILGQKVEFLVSFYNNEISEKSEIFDDQFSVERPDGSNFTLKIRSTKLEDSAMYFCASNEGVSGANVLTFGAGSRLTVL.

This rearrangement joins TRBV7-2 to TRBJ1-2; maybe TRBD1 (6 bases). The CDR3 covers 13 residues. The V and J ends lost 5 bases and 2 bases respectively, with 9 bases between them. CDR1 and CDR2 (germline): SGHTA, FQGNSA. CDR3 in amino acids: CASSPGQNYGYTF. The DNA for the CDR3 is TGTGCCAGCAGCCCCGGACAGAACTATGGCTACACCTTC.